Sequencing of this TCR beta chain was carried out in a study of cytomegalovirus exposure and HLA in healthy donors. The PCR made use of 60 Vbeta and 13 Jbeta primers. Method: immunoSEQ multiplex PCR; TCRdb's copy keeps in-frame clones and lacks some. This sample has fewer than 110,000 clones, with approximately 80% found just once. In regard to this clone: Antigen unknown.

Findings of the study overall: As a later analysis showed, a missense DCLRE1C variant was linked to trimming of TCR beta V- and J-genes. Previous analysis showed most TCR beta V segments were productive about 90% or about 30% of the time.

J gave up 4 bases and V 7 bases, and 6 bases lay outside the gene matches. The germline gives CDR1 MNHEY, CDR2 SVGAGI. The CDR3 loop spans 13 amino acids. This TCR came from a male donor in good health and CMV-seronegative. Sequenced sample: PBMCs. The rearrangement links TRBV6-5 to TRBJ2-7; 8 bases align to TRBD1. CDR3 sequence reads: CASTRQGRYEQYF. CDR3 nucleotide sequence: TGTGCCAGCACCCGACAGGGGAGGTACGAGCAGTACTTC.